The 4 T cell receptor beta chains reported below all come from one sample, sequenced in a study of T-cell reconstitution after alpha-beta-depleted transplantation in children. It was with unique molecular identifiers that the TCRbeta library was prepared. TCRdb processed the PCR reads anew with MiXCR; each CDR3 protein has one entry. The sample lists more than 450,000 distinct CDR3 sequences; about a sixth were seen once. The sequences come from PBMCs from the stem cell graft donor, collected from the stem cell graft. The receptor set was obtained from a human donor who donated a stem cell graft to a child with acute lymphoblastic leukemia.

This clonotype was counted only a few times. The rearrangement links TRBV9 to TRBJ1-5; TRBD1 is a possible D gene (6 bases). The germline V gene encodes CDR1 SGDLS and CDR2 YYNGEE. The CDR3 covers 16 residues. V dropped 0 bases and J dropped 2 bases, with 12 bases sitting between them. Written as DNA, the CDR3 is TGTGCCAGCAGCGTAGGCCCGGGGGCCGGCAATCAGCCCCAGCATTTT. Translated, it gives CASSVGPGAGNQPQHF.

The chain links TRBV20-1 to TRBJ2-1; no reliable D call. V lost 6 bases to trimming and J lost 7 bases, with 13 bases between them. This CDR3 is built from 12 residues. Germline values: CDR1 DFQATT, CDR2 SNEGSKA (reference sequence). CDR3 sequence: CSADRSRNEQFF. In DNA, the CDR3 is TGCAGTGCGGACCGGAGTAGGAATGAGCAGTTCTTC.

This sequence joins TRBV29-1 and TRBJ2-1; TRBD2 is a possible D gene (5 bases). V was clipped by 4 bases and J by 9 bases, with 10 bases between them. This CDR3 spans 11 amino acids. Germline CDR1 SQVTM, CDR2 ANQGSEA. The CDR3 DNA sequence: TGCAGCGTTGTGAGGGAAGCTGAGCAGTTCTTC. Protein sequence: CSVVREAEQFF.

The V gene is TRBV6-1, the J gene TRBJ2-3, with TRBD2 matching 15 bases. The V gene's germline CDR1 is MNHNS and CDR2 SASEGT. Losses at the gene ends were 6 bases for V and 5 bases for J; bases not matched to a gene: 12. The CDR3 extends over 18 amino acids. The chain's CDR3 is CASRPGSPGLAGGDTQYF. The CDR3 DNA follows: TGTGCCAGCAGGCCCGGCTCCCCGGGACTAGCGGGAGGAGATACGCAGTATTTT.